This T cell receptor beta chain was recorded in a study of blood T cell repertoires in COVID-19. Study-wide context: Sample material is recorded as cDNA or gDNA derived from T cells, B-cell-depleted T cells, or PBMCs.

In the original workflow: Nucleated cell counts were estimated from reference gene primer amplification. Data came from immunoSEQ multiplex PCR; TCRdb stores just in-frame clones and leaves some out. V and J calls and clone size are given by that table; D and trimming were obtained from the DNA. Found here are 250,000 to 300,000 clones, over 75% of them singletons; the top ten hold around 0.78%. Germline V lookup: CDR1 SSHAT, CDR2 FNYEAQ (reference sequence). CDR3 length: 16 amino acids. Losses at the gene ends were 5 bases for V and 6 bases for J; bases not matched to a gene: 10. The chain is built from TRBV7-7 and TRBJ2-1; 10 bases fit TRBD1. Specimen: peripheral blood. The TCR originated in a woman in her thirties with acute or convalescent COVID-19. The CDR3 sequence is CASSPTTGGYSNEQFF. CDR3 coding DNA: TGTGCCAGCAGCCCAACGACAGGGGGCTATAGCAATGAGCAGTTCTTC.